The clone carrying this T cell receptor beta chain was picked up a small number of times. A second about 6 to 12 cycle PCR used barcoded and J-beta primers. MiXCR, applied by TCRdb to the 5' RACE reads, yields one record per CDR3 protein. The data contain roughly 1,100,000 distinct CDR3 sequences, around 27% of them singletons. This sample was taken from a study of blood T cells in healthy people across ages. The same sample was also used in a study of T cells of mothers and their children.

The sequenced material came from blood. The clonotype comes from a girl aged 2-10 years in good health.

The CDR3 bases are TGCGCCAGCAGATACGACGGGACTAGTAGATCAGAGACCCAGTACTTC. Its protein product is CASRYDGTSRSETQYF. The chain carries TRBV5-1 and TRBJ2-5; 8 bases agree with TRBD2. V was clipped by 5 bases and J by 4 bases; unmatched bases: 13. Germline loops: CDR1 SGHRS, CDR2 YFSETQ. The CDR3 runs 16 residues. The variable domain in full, with the rest retrieved from reference TRBV5-1 and TRBJ2-5, is KAGVTQTPRYLIKTRGQQVTLSCSPISGHRSVSWYQQTPGQGLQFLFEYFSETQRNKGNFPGRFSGRQFSNSRSEMNVSTLELGDSALYLCASRYDGTSRSETQYFGPGTRLLVL.